Sequencing of this T cell receptor (beta chain) was carried out in a study of cytomegalovirus exposure and HLA in healthy donors. Clones were sequenced by immunoSEQ multiplex PCR, and TCRdb holds only the in-frame ones, with some missing. Seen here are some 200,000 clones, 80% to 95% observed once, and the top ten hold 1% to 1.2%. The specimen was PBMCs. The receptor was isolated from a woman aged 18 to 35 in good health and CMV-seronegative.

CDR3 in amino acids: CASSDDSHNEQFF. DNA of the CDR3: TGTGCCAGCAGTGACGACAGCCACAATGAGCAGTTCTTC. The chain combines TRBV6-1 with TRBJ2-1; D is perhaps TRBD1 (5 bases). The CDR3 spans 13 residues. Germline CDR1 MNHNS, CDR2 SASEGT. V was trimmed by 3 bases and J by 5 bases, leaving 8 bases between them.